This TCR beta chain stems from a study of long-term antiretroviral therapy in people with HIV. Looked up from germline, CDR1 is SGHTA and CDR2 is FQGNSA. The CDR3 extends over 14 amino acids. Trimming pared 6 bases from V and 1 base from J, leaving 9 bases between. It was version v3.0 of the immunoSEQ assay that was run at survey level. TCRdb's table, derived via immunoSEQ multiplex PCR, lists solely in-frame clones and lacks some. The sample records about 10,000 clones, roughly 77% being singletons. The specimen comprised unsorted PBMCs, sampled 0.7 years after starting antiretroviral therapy. The sequence came from a man aged 35-49 years with HIV. This chain joins TRBV7-2 and TRBJ2-2, with D hard to call. The CDR3 is CASRSRGNTGELFF. CDR3 DNA sequence: TGTGCCAGCAGATCTAGAGGGAACACCGGGGAGCTGTTTTTT.